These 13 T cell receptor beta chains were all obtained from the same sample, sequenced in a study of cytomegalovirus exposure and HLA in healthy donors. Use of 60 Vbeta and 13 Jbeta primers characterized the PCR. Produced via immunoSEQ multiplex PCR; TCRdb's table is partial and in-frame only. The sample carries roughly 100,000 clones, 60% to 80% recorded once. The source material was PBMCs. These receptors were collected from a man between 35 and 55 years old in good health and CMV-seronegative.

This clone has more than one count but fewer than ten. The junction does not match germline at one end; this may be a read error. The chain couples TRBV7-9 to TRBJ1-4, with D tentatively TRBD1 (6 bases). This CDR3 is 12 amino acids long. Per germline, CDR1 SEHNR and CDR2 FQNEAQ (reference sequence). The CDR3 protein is CSSRGTNEKLFF. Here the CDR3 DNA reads TGTTCCAGCAGGGGCACTAATGAAAAACTGTTTTTT. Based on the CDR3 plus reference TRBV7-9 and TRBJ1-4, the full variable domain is DTGVSQNPRHKITKRGQNVTFRCDPISEHNRLYWYRQTLGQGPEFLTYFQNEAQLEKSRLLSDRFSAERPKGSFSTLEIQRTEQGDSAMYLCSSRGTNEKLFFGSGTQLSVL.

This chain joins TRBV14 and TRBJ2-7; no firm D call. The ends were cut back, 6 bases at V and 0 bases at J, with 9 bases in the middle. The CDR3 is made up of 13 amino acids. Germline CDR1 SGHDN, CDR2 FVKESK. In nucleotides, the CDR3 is TGTGCCAGCAGTAGACTTCGCTCCTACGAGCAGTACTTC. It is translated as CASSRLRSYEQYF.

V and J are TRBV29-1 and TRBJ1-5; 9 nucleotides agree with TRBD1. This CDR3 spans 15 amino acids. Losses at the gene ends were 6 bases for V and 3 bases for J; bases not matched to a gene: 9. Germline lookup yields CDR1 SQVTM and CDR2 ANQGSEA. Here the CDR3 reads CSVAQGALDNQPQHF. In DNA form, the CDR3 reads TGCAGCGTAGCACAGGGGGCGCTGGACAATCAGCCCCAGCATTTT.

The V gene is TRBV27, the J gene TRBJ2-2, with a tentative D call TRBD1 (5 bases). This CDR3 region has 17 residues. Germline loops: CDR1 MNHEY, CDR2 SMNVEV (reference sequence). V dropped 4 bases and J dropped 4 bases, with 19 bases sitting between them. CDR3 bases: TGTGCCAGCAGTTCATCCACCCTCAGGGAACCCACCGGGGAGCTGTTTTTT. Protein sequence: CASSSSTLREPTGELFF.

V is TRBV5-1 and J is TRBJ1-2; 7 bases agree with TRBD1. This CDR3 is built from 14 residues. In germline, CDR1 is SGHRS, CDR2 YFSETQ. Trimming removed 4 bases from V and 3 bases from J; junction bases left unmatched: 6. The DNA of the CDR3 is TGCGCCAGCAGCGGACTAACAGGGGACTATGGCTACACCTTC. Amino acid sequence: CASSGLTGDYGYTF.

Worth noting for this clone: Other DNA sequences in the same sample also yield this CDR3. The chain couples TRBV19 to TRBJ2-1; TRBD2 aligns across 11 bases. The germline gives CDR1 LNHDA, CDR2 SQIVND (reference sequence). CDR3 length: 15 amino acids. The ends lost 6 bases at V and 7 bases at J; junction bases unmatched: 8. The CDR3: CASSSIAGGRNEQFF. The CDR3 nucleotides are TGTGCCAGTAGCAGCATAGCGGGGGGGCGGAATGAGCAGTTCTTC.

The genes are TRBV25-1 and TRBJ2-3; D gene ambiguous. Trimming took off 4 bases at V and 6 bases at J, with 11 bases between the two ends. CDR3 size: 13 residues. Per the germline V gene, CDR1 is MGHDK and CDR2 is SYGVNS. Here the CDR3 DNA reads TGTGCCAGCAGTGGCCATACCCGGGATACGCAGTATTTT. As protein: CASSGHTRDTQYF.

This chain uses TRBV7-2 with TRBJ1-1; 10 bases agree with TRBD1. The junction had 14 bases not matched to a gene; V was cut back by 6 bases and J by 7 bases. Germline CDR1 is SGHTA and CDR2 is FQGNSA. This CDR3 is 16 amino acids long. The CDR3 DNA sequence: TGTGCCAGCAGTTCTTACTTCGAGACAGGGGGCAATGAAGCTTTCTTT. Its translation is CASSSYFETGGNEAFF.

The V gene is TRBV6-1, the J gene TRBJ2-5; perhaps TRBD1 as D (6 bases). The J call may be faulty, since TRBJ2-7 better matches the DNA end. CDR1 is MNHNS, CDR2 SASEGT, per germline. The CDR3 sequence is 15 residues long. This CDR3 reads CASSDQSGVVYEQYF. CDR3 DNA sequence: TGTGCCAGCAGTGATCAGTCAGGGGTAGTGTACGAGCAGTACTTC.

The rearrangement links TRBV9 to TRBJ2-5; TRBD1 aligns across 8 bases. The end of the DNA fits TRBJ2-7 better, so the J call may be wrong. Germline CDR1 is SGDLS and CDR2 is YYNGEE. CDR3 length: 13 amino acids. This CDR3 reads CASSPGQGDEQYF. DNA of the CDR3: TGTGCCAGCAGCCCCGGACAGGGCGACGAGCAGTACTTC.

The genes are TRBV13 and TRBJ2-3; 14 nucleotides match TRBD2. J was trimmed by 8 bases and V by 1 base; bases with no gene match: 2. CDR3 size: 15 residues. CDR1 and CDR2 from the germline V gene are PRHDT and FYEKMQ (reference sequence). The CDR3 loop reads CASSLVGLAGVTQYF. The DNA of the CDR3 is TGTGCCAGCAGCTTAGTGGGACTAGCGGGGGTTACGCAGTATTTT.

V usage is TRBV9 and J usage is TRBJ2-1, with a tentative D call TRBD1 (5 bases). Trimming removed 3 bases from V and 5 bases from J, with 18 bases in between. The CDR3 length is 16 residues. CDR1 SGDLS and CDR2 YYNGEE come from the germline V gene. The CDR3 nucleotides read TGTGCCAGCAGCGCCCAACCTAGGGGTGGAAACAATGAGCAGTTCTTC. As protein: CASSAQPRGGNNEQFF. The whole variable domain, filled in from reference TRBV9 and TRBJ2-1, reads DSGVTQTPKHLITATGQRVTLRCSPRSGDLSVYWYQQSLDQGLQFLIQYYNGEERAKGNILERFSAQQFPDLHSELNLSSLELGDSALYFCASSAQPRGGNNEQFFGPGTRLTVL.

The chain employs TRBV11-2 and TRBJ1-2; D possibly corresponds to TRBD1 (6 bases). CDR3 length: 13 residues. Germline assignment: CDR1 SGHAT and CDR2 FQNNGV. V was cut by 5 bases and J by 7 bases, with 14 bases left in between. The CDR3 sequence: CASSLRGDRGYTF. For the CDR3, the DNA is TGTGCCAGCAGCCTCAGGGGAGATCGTGGCTACACCTTC.